This TCR beta chain was recovered during a study of shared clonotypes between healthy human individuals. Study as a whole: The cohort had a couple of women and a few men, ages 18 to 49. Study-wide results and caveats: Naive CD4 clonotypes overlapped across a few donors at about 5%.

As for this clone: The antigen is undetermined. The same CDR3 can be traced to other DNA sequences in this sample.

The method was immunoSEQ multiplex PCR; TCRdb's version includes in-frame clones alone and lacks a portion of them. The sample records about 2.4 million clones, roughly 93% being singletons. CD4+ cells yielded CD45RA+ naive and CD45RA-negative memory subsets. Germline loops: CDR1 MDHEN, CDR2 SYDVKM. V was shortened by 2 bases and J by 2 bases, with 7 bases between the two germline ends. The CDR3 spans 15 residues. The TCR sequence derives from a man between 18 and 29 years old in good health. Some clones in this sample may be carry-over from other donors' samples. The chain combines TRBV28 with TRBJ2-6, with D maybe TRBD1 (6 bases). Sequenced: naive CD4+ T cells from PBMCs. Documented subset: CD45RA+ positively selected. The CDR3 loop reads CASSLEGAGANVLTF. The CDR3 coding sequence is TGTGCCAGCAGTTTAGAGGGGGCTGGGGCCAACGTCCTGACTTTC.